The rows below give T cell receptor beta chains drawn from one sample of a study of prognosis after radiotherapy for stage I lung cancer. TCRdb reprocessed the multiplex PCR reads with MiXCR, giving one entry per CDR3 protein. The sample contains approximately 28,000 distinct CDR3 sequences, about 41% of which appear only once. The sequencing here drew on PBMCs, taken before or after stereotactic body radiation therapy (not recorded which). The receptors here all came from a donor aged 50 or older with non-small cell lung cancer. The CDR3 runs from the conserved cysteine through the conserved F or W. D genes are given only for firm matches. Rows may omit the clone size; those that give it use once, few, many or a size class.

v_gene	j_gene	abundance	d_gene	CDR3aa	CDR3nt
TRBV12-3/TRBV12-4	TRBJ2-5	many	TRBD2	CASSPPGGGQETQYF	TGTGCCAGCAGCCCGCCGGGGGGAGGACAAGAGACCCAGTACTTC
TRBV28	TRBJ2-5	medium-sized	TRBD2	CASSTQTSGVMETQYF	TGTGCCAGCAGTACTCAGACTAGCGGGGTGATGGAGACCCAGTACTTC
TRBV10-3	TRBJ1-5	many	.	CAISERGYSNQPQHF	TGTGCCATCAGTGAGCGGGGATATAGCAATCAGCCCCAGCATTTT
TRBV7-2	TRBJ1-1	many	.	CASISANDAEAFF	TGTGCCAGCATCTCGGCTAACGACGCTGAAGCTTTCTTT
TRBV6-2/TRBV6-3	TRBJ1-1	many	TRBD1	CASRTGTGGGNTEAFF	TGTGCCAGCAGAACCGGGACAGGGGGCGGAAACACTGAAGCTTTCTTT
TRBV7-9	TRBJ1-4	many	TRBD1	CASRLTGGNEKLFF	TGTGCCAGCAGATTGACAGGGGGCAATGAAAAACTGTTTTTT
TRBV7-2	TRBJ1-2	many	.	CASTSNGERYGYTF	TGTGCCAGCACCTCTAATGGGGAAAGATATGGCTACACCTTC
TRBV27	TRBJ2-7	.	.	CASIRLGASSYGQYF	TGTGCCAGCATCCGCCTGGGTGCGAGCTCCTACGGGCAGTACTTC
TRBV24-1	TRBJ1-2	.	TRBD1	CATSDSHRGANYGYTF	TGTGCCACCAGTGATTCCCACAGGGGGGCTAACTATGGCTACACCTTT
TRBV2	TRBJ2-1	many	.	CASSVDDNEQFF	TGTGCCAGCAGCGTCGATGACAATGAGCAGTTCTTC
TRBV20-1	TRBJ2-3	many	TRBD2	CSASDRLAGNTDTQYF	TGCAGTGCTAGCGATCGACTAGCGGGAAACACAGATACGCAGTATTTT
TRBV20-1	TRBJ2-5	.	TRBD2	CSVAGDQETQYF	TGCAGTGTAGCGGGGGACCAAGAGACCCAGTACTTC
TRBV9	TRBJ2-1	many	TRBD1	CASSQGQATTYNEQFF	TGTGCCAGCAGCCAGGGACAGGCGACGACCTACAATGAGCAGTTCTTC
TRBV11-2	TRBJ1-2	many	TRBD1	CASSPGTGGRNYGYTF	TGTGCCAGCAGCCCAGGGACAGGGGGAAGGAACTATGGCTACACCTTC
TRBV5-6	TRBJ2-3	many	TRBD2	CASSEWTSGATDTQYF	TGTGCCAGCAGCGAGTGGACTAGCGGAGCTACAGATACGCAGTATTTT
TRBV20-1	TRBJ2-7	many	.	CSAGGAHRGSF	TGCAGTGCTGGGGGGGCCCACAGGGGTTCCTTC
TRBV12-3/TRBV12-4	TRBJ2-3	.	.	CASSFCSPLDTQYF	TGCGCCAGCAGTTTTTGCAGTCCTTTGGATACGCAGTATTTT
TRBV6-1	TRBJ1-5	many	TRBD1	CASSPRGGGGDQPQHF	TGTGCCAGCAGCCCCCGAGGCGGAGGGGGCGATCAGCCCCAGCATTTT
TRBV11-3	TRBJ2-3	.	TRBD2	CASSLGLTAGEPRADTQYF	TGTGCCAGCAGCTTAGGCCTAACAGCGGGGGAACCCCGCGCAGATACGCAGTATTTT
TRBV2	TRBJ2-5	many	TRBD2	CASKPGLAEETQYF	TGTGCCAGCAAACCGGGACTAGCTGAGGAGACCCAGTACTTC
TRBV2	TRBJ2-1	once	TRBD2	CASTRGTSGKNEQFF	TGTGCCAGCACCCGAGGGACTAGCGGTAAAAATGAGCAGTTCTTC
TRBV5-8	TRBJ2-1	many	.	CASRPYNEQFF	TGTGCCAGCAGGCCCTACAATGAGCAGTTCTTC
TRBV10-3	TRBJ2-1	.	TRBD2	CAISAGTSGSIEQFF	TGTGCCATCAGTGCCGGGACTAGCGGGAGTATTGAGCAGTTCTTC
TRBV20-1	TRBJ2-1	.	.	CSARYAAVFYNEQFF	TGCAGTGCTAGATATGCGGCAGTATTCTACAATGAGCAGTTCTTC
TRBV5-4	TRBJ2-3	many	TRBD2	CASSVPAGGVDTQYF	TGTGCCAGCAGTGTCCCAGCGGGGGGCGTGGATACGCAGTATTTT
TRBV2	TRBJ1-2	medium-sized	.	CASSERAENYGYTF	TGTGCCAGCAGTGAAAGGGCGGAGAACTATGGCTACACCTTC
TRBV4-1	TRBJ1-2	many	.	CASSQGGGGLYGYTF	TGCGCCAGCAGCCAAGGGGGTGGGGGGCTCTATGGCTACACCTTC
TRBV5-1	TRBJ2-2	.	.	CASSPTRGNTGELFF	TGCGCCAGCAGCCCAACTAGGGGGAACACCGGGGAGCTGTTTTTT
TRBV5-1	TRBJ1-4	many	TRBD1	CASSKGTGQGEKLFF	TGCGCCAGCAGCAAGGGGACAGGGCAGGGTGAAAAACTGTTTTTT
TRBV6-2/TRBV6-3	TRBJ1-3	.	.	CASSDSSGNTIYF	TGTGCCAGCAGTGACAGCTCTGGAAACACCATATATTTT
TRBV2	TRBJ1-2	.	.	CASRSVDGYTF	TGTGCCAGCAGGTCGGTAGATGGCTACACCTTC
TRBV24-1	TRBJ2-7	once	.	CAIQKGSSYEQYF	TGTGCCATCCAAAAGGGGAGCTCATACGAGCAGTACTTC
TRBV19	TRBJ2-7	.	.	CAITYDQYF	TGTGCCATTACCTACGATCAGTACTTC
TRBV28	TRBJ2-7	.	TRBD1	CASRRGQGLYEQYF	TGTGCCAGCAGAAGGGGACAGGGACTCTACGAGCAGTACTTC
TRBV6-1	TRBJ2-7	.	TRBD1	CASRIGTESSYWQYF	TGTGCCAGCAGAATCGGGACAGAGAGCTCCTACTGGCAGTACTTC
TRBV20-1	TRBJ2-3	many	TRBD2	CSASPSGLGTQYF	TGCAGTGCTAGCCCTAGCGGGTTAGGTACGCAGTATTTT
TRBV4-1	TRBJ2-1	many	TRBD2	CASSQVGTSGRAWDEQFF	TGCGCCAGCAGCCAGGTTGGGACTAGCGGGAGGGCCTGGGATGAGCAGTTCTTC
TRBV28	TRBJ1-2	many	.	CASSLTSNYGYTF	TGTGCCAGCAGTTTAACTTCTAACTATGGCTACACCTTC
TRBV7-2	TRBJ2-7	.	TRBD1	CASSLDRGLLYEQYF	TGTGCCAGCAGCTTAGACAGGGGTCTCCTGTACGAGCAGTACTTC
TRBV30	TRBJ2-2	many	.	CACRKSGGLFF	TGTGCCTGCAGAAAGAGCGGAGGGCTGTTTTTT
TRBV5-1	TRBJ2-2	.	.	CASSLFGSANTGELFF	TGCGCCAGCAGCTTGTTTGGCAGTGCGAACACCGGGGAGCTGTTTTTT
TRBV7-2	TRBJ2-7	many	TRBD2	CASSSTSGSSYEQYF	TGTGCCAGCAGCTCAACTAGCGGGAGCTCCTACGAGCAGTACTTC